This entry concerns a single TCR beta chain. The CDR3 consists of 12 residues. Trimming took 10 bases from V and 5 from J, leaving 12 bases between them. Looked up from germline, CDR1 is MDHEN and CDR2 is SYDVKM. This entry comes from a study of T cells in Graves' hyperthyroidism and ophthalmopathy. RNA transcripts provided the source from which TCR beta CDR3 regions were amplified. First-round RT-PCR of the TCR CDR3 relied on the HTBI primer set. TCRdb analysed the multiplex PCR reads with MiXCR anew, one entry per CDR3 protein. The repertoire consists of more than 350,000 distinct CDR3 sequences, with roughly 15% occurring once and the leading ten covering roughly 19%.

This chain joins TRBV28 and TRBJ2-1; maybe TRBD1 (6 bases). This TCR was recovered from an older woman with Graves' ophthalmopathy. Sample: blood. CDR3 nucleotide sequence: TGTGCCATACAGGGATTCGACAATGAGCAGTTCTTC. The encoded protein is CAIQGFDNEQFF.